A single sample gave rise to the 16 T cell receptor beta chains below, sequenced in a study of T cells in Graves' hyperthyroidism and ophthalmopathy. RNA transcripts gave rise to amplified TCR beta CDR3 regions. First-round RT-PCR of the TCR CDR3 relied on the HTBI primer set. TCRdb re-called the multiplex PCR reads through MiXCR, storing one row per CDR3 protein. The sample has 350,000 or so distinct CDR3 sequences, about 20% seen once. The sequencing sample was made of blood. These receptors originate from a woman in her forties or fifties with Graves' hyperthyroidism.

There are many counts of this clonotype. CDR3 region: CASSPLGVGNEQFF. DNA of the CDR3: TGTGCCAGCAGCCCGTTGGGAGTGGGCAATGAGCAGTTCTTC. V gene TRBV7-2 combines with J gene TRBJ2-1; possibly TRBD2 for D (5 bases). CDR3 size: 14 residues. CDR1 and CDR2 (germline): SGHTA, FQGNSA. V lost 5 bases to trimming and J lost 6 bases, with 14 bases between them.

This clonotype was seen ten or more times. This chain links TRBV30 with TRBJ2-5; D unclear. Germline-derived CDR1 and CDR2 are GTSNPN and SVGIG (reference sequence). V lost 2 bases to trimming and J lost 0 bases, with 10 bases between them. The CDR3 sequence is 14 residues long. The CDR3 loop is CAWSTEWNQETQYF. CDR3 sequence (DNA): TGTGCCTGGAGTACCGAGTGGAACCAAGAGACCCAGTACTTC.

The rearrangement joins TRBV4-1 to TRBJ1-3; 10 positions agree with TRBD1. Germline V gene lookup returns CDR1 MGHRA and CDR2 YSYEKL. The CDR3 has 16 amino acids. The V segment lost 1 base and the J segment 4 bases; nucleotides outside the gene matches: 4. Here the CDR3 DNA reads TGCGCCAGCAGCCAAGGACAGGGGGCAAGAGGAAACACCATATATTTT. Translating it yields CASSQGQGARGNTIYF.

Comments on this clonotype: This could be a read error, since a much larger clone is one nucleotide away. This rearrangement joins TRBV27 to TRBJ2-5, with D unclear. The CDR3 has 11 amino acids. Germline CDR1 and CDR2: MNHEY and SMNVEV (reference sequence). DNA for the CDR3: TGTACCAGCAGTGGTAGCGAGACCCAGTACTTC. This translates into CTSSGSETQYF.

This clonotype was recorded many times. The V call is TRBV2, the J call TRBJ1-4; 10 bases are shared with TRBD1. This CDR3 has 17 amino acids. V lost 6 bases and J lost 2; bases outside the gene matches: 9. CDR1 is SNHLY and CDR2 is FYNNEI in the germline V gene. The CDR3 is CASRRWTGGGTNEKLFF. The CDR3 bases are TGTGCCAGCAGGAGGTGGACAGGGGGAGGCACTAATGAAAAACTGTTTTTT. Drawing the rest from reference TRBV2 and TRBJ1-4, the complete variable domain is EPEVTQTPSHQVTQMGQEVILRCVPISNHLYFYWYRQILGQKVEFLVSFYNNEISEKSEIFDDQFSVERPDGSNFTLKIRSTKLEDSAMYFCASRRWTGGGTNEKLFFGSGTQLSVL.

Turning to this clonotype: The CDR3 does not close with the conserved phenylalanine or tryptophan, likely indicating a read error. This chain links TRBV29-1 with TRBJ1-1; D unresolved. This CDR3 is 14 amino acids long. The germline gives CDR1 SQVTM, CDR2 ANQGSEA. V dropped 4 bases and J dropped 2 bases, with 14 bases sitting between them. The CDR3 DNA sequence: TGCAGCGTTGTCCCCTTCAGTCTAAACACTGAAGCTTTCCTT. Protein product: CSVVPFSLNTEAFL.

This clonotype was found many times. The V call is TRBV11-2, the J call TRBJ2-1; 9 positions agree with TRBD1. Germline CDR1 reads SGHAT; CDR2 reads FQNNGV. The CDR3 consists of 13 residues. Trimming cost V 5 bases and J 15 bases; bases outside gene matches: 11. CDR3 in amino acids: CASSITGTGTLFF. CDR3 nucleotides: TGTGCCAGCAGCATCACCGGGACAGGGACCCTGTTCTTC.

This clonotype was seen repeatedly, ten times or more. The rearrangement joins TRBV2 to TRBJ1-5, with TRBD1 identical over 7 bases. The CDR3 loop spans 17 amino acids. V dropped 6 bases and J dropped 1; count of bases not matched to a gene: 12. Germline loops: CDR1 SNHLY, CDR2 FYNNEI. CDR3 nucleotide sequence: TGTGCCAGCAGCACGACCCAGGGACAGATGAGCAATCAGCCCCAGCATTTT. It yields the protein CASSTTQGQMSNQPQHF.

This sequence joins TRBV19 and TRBJ1-5; perhaps TRBD1 as D (6 bases). The germline V gene has CDR1 LNHDA and CDR2 SQIVND (reference sequence). Trimming shortened V by 3 bases and J by 5 bases, and 11 bases separated the two germline ends. The CDR3 is 14 residues long. CDR3 coding DNA: TGTGCCAGTAGTATGACCAGGGGTGATCAGCCCCAGCATTTT. Protein: CASSMTRGDQPQHF.

There are a few counts of this clonotype. This chain connects TRBV3-1 to TRBJ1-4; maybe TRBD1 (5 bases). Trimming stripped 1 base from V and 7 bases from J, with 16 bases between. Germline-derived CDR1 and CDR2 are LGHDT and YNNKEL (reference sequence). The CDR3 is 16 residues long. CDR3 DNA sequence: TGTGCCAGCAGCCAAGGTTTTGGGGCCGTTGGTGAAAAACTGTTTTTT. This encodes CASSQGFGAVGEKLFF.

This clonotype was detected ten times or more. The genes are TRBV7-2 and TRBJ2-2; weak D call: TRBD1 (6 bases). CDR1 is SGHTA, CDR2 FQGNSA, per germline. Trimming cost V 5 bases and J 1 base, with 11 bases left between them. The CDR3 runs to 15 residues. The CDR3 DNA follows: TGTGCCAGCAGCCCCGGGACACAGAACACCGGGGAGCTGTTTTTT. Encoded protein: CASSPGTQNTGELFF.

This clonotype was counted ten times or more. V usage is TRBV12-3 or TRBV12-4 and J usage is TRBJ1-2; D is possibly TRBD1 (5 bases). The length of the CDR3 is 14 residues. V lost 4 bases, J lost 8 bases, and 17 bases lay in between. The CDR3 nucleotides read TGTGCCAGCAGTTGGGATGCCGGGACCCGGGGCTACACCTTC. Amino acids: CASSWDAGTRGYTF.

This clonotype was counted between two and nine times. The V gene is TRBV5-5, the J gene TRBJ2-7; the match to TRBD2 covers 9 bases. In germline, CDR1 is SGHKS, CDR2 YYEKEE (reference sequence). J gave up 6 bases and V 0 bases, and 16 bases lay outside the gene matches. There are 18 residues in the CDR3. CDR3 in amino acids: CASSLVSSGNLGSREQYF. The CDR3 nucleotides read TGTGCCAGCAGCTTGGTGTCTAGCGGGAACTTGGGGTCCCGCGAGCAGTACTTC.

In this sample, this clonotype turned up a few times. This chain links TRBV20-1 with TRBJ2-7; 7 nucleotides align to TRBD2. The CDR3 has 15 amino acids. V lost 6 bases to trimming and J lost 0 bases; unmatched junction nucleotides: 11. Germline V gives CDR1 DFQATT, CDR2 SNEGSKA (reference sequence). The CDR3 nucleotides read TGCAGTGCCCAAAATCGGCGGGAGAGCTCCTACGAGCAGTACTTC. This codes for CSAQNRRESSYEQYF.

The rearrangement joins TRBV9 to TRBJ2-4; D is unclear. V lost 3 bases and J lost 1, with 14 bases in between. Germline CDR1 and CDR2: SGDLS and YYNGEE. CDR3 size: 16 residues. CDR3 in amino acids: CASSGWIIRAKNIQYF. The CDR3 DNA sequence: TGTGCCAGCAGCGGGTGGATAATTAGGGCCAAAAACATTCAGTACTTC.

This clonotype showed up many times. The chain joins TRBV18 to TRBJ1-4, with 8 bases that match TRBD1. CDR1 KGHSH and CDR2 LQKENI come from the germline V gene. V lost 1 base to trimming and J lost 5 bases; unmatched junction nucleotides: 3. The CDR3 consists of 15 residues. The CDR3: CASSPQWTGNEKLFF. The CDR3 coding sequence is TGTGCCAGCTCACCACAATGGACAGGGAATGAAAAACTGTTTTTT.